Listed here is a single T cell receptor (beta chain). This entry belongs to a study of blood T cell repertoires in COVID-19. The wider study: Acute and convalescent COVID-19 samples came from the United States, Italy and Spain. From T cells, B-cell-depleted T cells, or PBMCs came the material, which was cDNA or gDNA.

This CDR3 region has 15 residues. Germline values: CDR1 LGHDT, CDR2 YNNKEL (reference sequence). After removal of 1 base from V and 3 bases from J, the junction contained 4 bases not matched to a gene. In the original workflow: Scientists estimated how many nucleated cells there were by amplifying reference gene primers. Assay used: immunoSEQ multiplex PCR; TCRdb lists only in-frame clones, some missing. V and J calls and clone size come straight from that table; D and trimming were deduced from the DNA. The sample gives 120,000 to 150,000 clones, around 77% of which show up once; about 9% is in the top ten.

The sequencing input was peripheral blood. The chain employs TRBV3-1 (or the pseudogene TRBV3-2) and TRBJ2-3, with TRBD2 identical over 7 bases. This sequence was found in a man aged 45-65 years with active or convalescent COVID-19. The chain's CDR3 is CASSQAGLVTDTQYF. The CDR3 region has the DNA TGTGCCAGCAGCCAAGCCGGACTAGTGACAGATACGCAGTATTTT.